Listed here is a single T cell receptor beta chain. The sample belongs to a study of blood T cells in healthy people across ages. Alongside a J-beta primer mix, a sample-barcoded 5' primer served in a second PCR lasting about 7 to 12 cycles. TCRdb re-called the 5' RACE reads through MiXCR, storing one row per CDR3 protein. This repertoire shows some 760,000 distinct CDR3 sequences, 20% to 25% found once; its top ten account for more than 8.5%. The sample was also reused in another study, on T cells of mothers and their children.

What was sequenced was blood. This clonotype was obtained from a boy aged 5-17 years in good health.

This CDR3 is CASSLGIGRYNEQFF. The CDR3 nucleotides read TGTGCCAGCAGTTTAGGTATAGGGCGATACAATGAGCAGTTCTTC. V and J are TRBV12-3 or TRBV12-4 and TRBJ2-1; no definite D call. Trimming shortened V by 1 base and J by 4 bases, and 11 bases separated the two germline ends. The CDR3 is 15 amino acids.